The rows below give T cell receptor beta chains drawn from one sample of a study of blood T cells in healthy people across ages. TCRdb reprocessed the 5' RACE reads via MiXCR and lists one record per CDR3 protein. The data contain roughly 1.5 million distinct CDR3 sequences, approximately 43% of them singletons. Sequencing was done on a sample of blood. Receptors were obtained from a young woman in good health. Each CDR3 is given without its conserved first and last residue. Fields, in order: clone size, V gene, J gene, D gene, CDR3 protein. A D gene is named only where the DNA matches it firmly. Rows may omit the clone size; those that give it use once, few, many or a size class.

>few|TRBV9|TRBJ2-7|TRBD2
ASSVGGLAGPYEQY
>-|TRBV6-6|TRBJ1-5|TRBD1
ASSSDRVNQPQH
>many|TRBV7-2|TRBJ2-5|-
ASSLRGTTETQY
>once|TRBV11-2|TRBJ2-2|TRBD2
ASSSKRERNGELF
>few|TRBV24-1|TRBJ2-2|TRBD1
ATSDPGTVNTGELF
>-|TRBV7-2|TRBJ1-1|-
ASRLQGAITEAF
>-|TRBV29-1|TRBJ2-1|-
SVELGSPYNEQF
>-|TRBV16|TRBJ2-1|TRBD1
ASSQKLGQGGEQF
>-|TRBV18|TRBJ1-1|-
ASSPVSRTEAF
>few|TRBV28|TRBJ1-1|-
ASSFRGQLNTEAF
>few|TRBV20-1|TRBJ1-2|-
SAREDSSGGYT
>many|TRBV7-2|TRBJ2-4|-
ASSLDVLAWDIQY
>-|TRBV27|TRBJ2-1|TRBD2
ASRPTGLSGGEQF
>few|TRBV20-1|TRBJ2-1|TRBD2
SAREGFWGRNNEQF
>-|TRBV25-1|TRBJ1-2|-
ASKPGGVYDGYT
>few|TRBV7-8|TRBJ2-5|TRBD1
ASSPRDRKETQY
>-|TRBV10-2|TRBJ1-1|-
ASRRERSGKNTEAF
>-|TRBV5-5|TRBJ2-3|-
ANSLLRDRALDTQY
>-|TRBV24-1|TRBJ2-2|-
ATKMAGELF
>few|TRBV20-1|TRBJ2-1|-
SARGGRPPSYNEQF
>few|TRBV20-1|TRBJ1-2|TRBD1
SAPTGWDYGYT
>-|TRBV11-2|TRBJ2-6|-
ASSLDRGGLGSGANVLT
>few|TRBV10-3|TRBJ2-1|TRBD1
AISGSGQGAKIYNEQF
>-|TRBV29-1|TRBJ2-5|TRBD1
STGRDRGETQY
>-|TRBV6-2/TRBV6-3|TRBJ2-5|TRBD2
ASSRGTRNEQY
>-|TRBV29-1|TRBJ1-2|-
SDKQGAFVHGYT
>-|TRBV28|TRBJ2-3|-
ASSFPARGALRTDTQY
>-|TRBV21-1|TRBJ2-5|-
ASTRTLSTRGNEQY
>-|TRBV13|TRBJ2-5|-
ASSLYLSQQETQY
>few|TRBV20-1|TRBJ1-2|TRBD1
SAKPGGGYT
>-|TRBV7-9|TRBJ1-2|-
ASSSKDKYYGYT
>few|TRBV9|TRBJ1-2|-
ASSATGPQRRGYT
>few|TRBV7-9|TRBJ1-1|TRBD1
ASSQLRDRVNTEAF
>few|TRBV6-5|TRBJ2-7|-
ASSRRVRDHGQY
>-|TRBV27|-|-
ASSFEGVNEQY
>few|TRBV4-3|TRBJ2-1|-
ASRVGETGSGPSYNEQF
>-|TRBV20-1|TRBJ2-3|-
SARGGWDTQY
>-|TRBV7-3|TRBJ2-7|TRBD1
ASSLTRDRTYEQY
>-|TRBV29-1|TRBJ2-5|TRBD1
RAGTGRETQY
>few|TRBV5-1|TRBJ1-1|TRBD1
ASGPGGEWTEAF
>once|TRBV27|TRBJ1-1|-
ASRPIGDLEAF
>-|TRBV6-5|TRBJ2-3|-
ASSYSSGVGTTQY
>few|TRBV4-3|TRBJ2-7|-
ASSQDAGRYYEQY
>-|TRBV5-1|TRBJ2-6|-
ATAPLGSSGANVLT
>few|TRBV5-1|TRBJ1-1|-
ASGAGGDTEAF
>few|TRBV27|TRBJ2-5|-
ASSLSRAVETQY
>-|TRBV5-4|TRBJ2-5|-
ASSFGSGQETQY
>-|TRBV27|TRBJ1-2|-
ASSPRGGGGYGYT
>-|TRBV10-3|TRBJ1-1|-
AISESASNTEAF